The 16 T cell receptor beta chains in this list originate from one sample, sequenced in a study of OX40 agonist ivuxolimab in advanced cancers. Data came from immunoSEQ multiplex PCR; TCRdb stores just in-frame clones and leaves some out. The data hold about 13,000 clones, with approximately 80% observed a single time. The sequenced sample was CD4+ or CD8+ T cells sorted from blood, obtained in a trial of the OX40 agonist ivuxolimab. These receptors were obtained from an adult with an advanced solid tumor such as melanoma, head and neck, liver or kidney cancer.

The chain joins TRBV6-5 to TRBJ2-1, with a possible D match to TRBD2 (5 bases). The CDR3 runs to 14 residues. Trimming took 2 bases from V and 5 from J, leaving 10 bases between them. Germline values: CDR1 MNHEY, CDR2 SVGAGI. The CDR3 nucleotides are TGTGCCAGCAGTTACGGACTGGTTAACAATGAGCAGTTCTTC. It encodes CASSYGLVNNEQFF.

This clone was counted once. This chain links TRBV15 with TRBJ2-7; no definite D call. Germline-derived CDR1 and CDR2 are LNHNV and YYDKDF (reference sequence). Trimming took 4 bases from V and 2 from J, leaving 9 bases between them. The CDR3 consists of 13 residues. CDR3 sequence reads: CATSTRRTYEQYF. CDR3 coding DNA: TGTGCCACCAGCACACGCCGGACCTACGAGCAGTACTTC.

The chain has TRBV30 and TRBJ1-2; no definite D call. Trimming took off 0 bases at V and 8 bases at J, with 10 bases between the two ends. CDR1 and CDR2 (germline): GTSNPN, SVGIG (reference sequence). The CDR3 loop spans 12 amino acids. CDR3 in amino acids: CAWSVLSGGYTF. CDR3 bases: TGTGCCTGGAGTGTACTCAGTGGGGGCTACACCTTC.

The rearrangement links TRBV12-2 to TRBJ2-5; TRBD2 is the table's D call and was not checked against the DNA. TRBV12-2 is deemed a pseudogene. The CDR3 has 16 residues. For the CDR3, the DNA is TGTGCAAGTCGCCCGTCGGGAGGAGTAGGCGATGAGACCCAGTACTTC. Residues: CASRPSGGVGDETQYF.

This rearrangement joins TRBV6-5 to TRBJ2-7; D possibly corresponds to TRBD1 (6 bases). Trimming left V 0 bases short and J 3 bases short, with 12 bases between. This CDR3 contains 15 residues. Germline lookup yields CDR1 MNHEY and CDR2 SVGAGI. CDR3 nucleotides: TGTGCCAGCAGTTACTCGGGACATCTGGGCTACGAGCAGTACTTC. Residues: CASSYSGHLGYEQYF.

The chain employs TRBV5-5 and TRBJ1-1, with 9 nucleotides matching TRBD1. CDR1 and CDR2 from the germline V gene are SGHKS and YYEKEE (reference sequence). There are 16 residues in the CDR3. The V gene end was trimmed by 4 bases and the J gene end by 5 bases; junction bases not matched to a gene: 12. CDR3 residues: CASSPTTRQGVTEAFF. The CDR3 region has the DNA TGTGCCAGCAGCCCTACAACGAGACAGGGGGTAACTGAAGCTTTCTTT.

The chain joins TRBV10-3 to TRBJ1-6, with a possible D match to TRBD1 (6 bases). This CDR3 has 16 residues. V was trimmed by 2 bases and J by 4 bases, leaving 12 bases between them. CDR1 ENHRY and CDR2 SYGVKD come from the germline V gene. The CDR3 is CAISETGMGYNSPLHF. Here the CDR3 DNA reads TGTGCCATCAGTGAGACAGGGATGGGGTATAATTCACCCCTCCACTTT.

The chain has TRBV28 and TRBJ2-3; D call uncertain. V lost 6 bases to trimming and J lost 0 bases, with 25 bases between them. Germline V gene lookup returns CDR1 MDHEN and CDR2 SYDVKM. The CDR3 contains 19 residues. CDR3 DNA sequence: TGTGCCAGCAGCCCCCCCTCCTGGCAGTCAGCCACTAGCACAGATACGCAGTATTTT. This translates into CASSPPSWQSATSTDTQYF.

This clone was counted a few times. The chain couples TRBV7-2 to TRBJ2-3; 10 bases are a match to TRBD2. Germline V CDR1 and CDR2: SGHTA, FQGNSA. The length of the CDR3 is 18 residues. J gave up 0 bases and V 1 base, and 7 bases lay outside the gene matches. CDR3 loop: CASSLGLAGGTSTDTQYF. The CDR3 DNA reads as TGTGCCAGCAGCTTAGGACTAGCGGGCGGTACTAGCACAGATACGCAGTATTTT.

This chain links TRBV5-4 with TRBJ1-2; 8 bases align to TRBD1. This CDR3 region has 18 residues. Trimming cost V 1 base and J 0 bases; bases outside gene matches: 11. CDR1 SGHNT and CDR2 YYREEE come from the germline V gene (reference sequence). The CDR3 region is CASSLSQGAAGTNYGYTF. The CDR3 nucleotides are TGTGCCAGCAGCTTGTCGCAGGGGGCGGCCGGAACTAACTATGGCTACACCTTC.

This clone has just one count. This sequence joins TRBV6-5 and TRBJ2-7; maybe TRBD2 (5 bases). This CDR3 has 15 residues. Trimming pared 5 bases from V and 2 bases from J, leaving 16 bases between. The V gene's germline CDR1 is MNHEY and CDR2 SVGAGI. The CDR3 sequence: CASSKYGLQAYEQYF. CDR3 DNA sequence: TGTGCCAGCAGTAAATACGGACTGCAAGCCTACGAGCAGTACTTC.

The genes are TRBV27 and TRBJ1-1; 9 bases are a match to TRBD1. V lost 6 bases and J lost 3; bases outside the gene matches: 8. Per germline, CDR1 MNHEY and CDR2 SMNVEV (reference sequence). The CDR3 consists of 15 residues. The chain's CDR3 is CASRTGGWGDTEAFF. CDR3 in DNA: TGTGCCAGCAGGACAGGGGGATGGGGGGACACTGAAGCTTTCTTT.

CDR3 sequence reads: CASSLVMSGFQGYTF. CDR3 sequence (DNA): TGTGCCAGCAGCTTAGTTATGTCTGGGTTCCAAGGCTACACCTTC. The rearrangement links TRBV7-9 to TRBJ1-2; no clear D gene. Germline V gives CDR1 SEHNR, CDR2 FQNEAQ (reference sequence). The CDR3 is 15 residues long. V was pared by 1 base and J by 8 bases, with 17 bases between.

The chain is built from TRBV7-8 and TRBJ1-4; 9 bases fit TRBD1. CDR3 length: 16 amino acids. CDR1 and CDR2 from the germline V gene are SGHVS and FQNEAQ. J gave up 4 bases and V 5 bases, and 8 bases lay outside the gene matches. In nucleotides, the CDR3 is TGTGCCAGCAGCCTATGGACAGGGGCGGATAATGAAAAACTGTTTTTT. It translates to CASSLWTGADNEKLFF.

CDR3 protein: CASSLGSGNYGYTF. CDR3 coding DNA: TGTGCCAGCAGCTTAGGATCGGGAAACTATGGCTACACCTTC. The chain combines TRBV11-2 with TRBJ1-2, with unresolved D. The germline gives CDR1 SGHAT, CDR2 FQNNGV. CDR3 length: 14 residues. V dropped 1 base and J dropped 2 bases, with 8 bases sitting between them. The complete variable domain, with remaining parts taken from reference TRBV11-2 and TRBJ1-2, reads EAGVAQSPRYKIIEKRQSVAFWCNPISGHATLYWYQQILGQGPKLLIQFQNNGVVDDSQLPKDRFSAERLKGVDSTLKIQPAKLEDSAVYLCASSLGSGNYGYTFGSGTRLTVV.

This clone was recorded only once. Written as DNA, the CDR3 is TGTGCCAGTAGTATCTCCCACAGGGCGGAATCACCCCTCCACTTT. Its protein product is CASSISHRAESPLHF. The chain is built from TRBV19 and TRBJ1-6, with a possible D match to TRBD1 (6 bases). Germline lookup yields CDR1 LNHDA and CDR2 SQIVND (reference sequence). CDR3 length equals 15 residues. Between the trimmed V and J ends, which lost 3 bases and 10 bases, there was a span of 16 bases.